This TCR beta chain is drawn from a study of control samples from healthy donors and cancer patients. The V gene lost 5 bases and the J gene lost 5 bases, with 9 bases spanning the gap. The CDR3 has 12 residues. Clones were read by immunoSEQ multiplex PCR, and TCRdb kept only the in-frame ones, dropping some. The sample has about 34,000 clones, 70% to 90% seen once. Sample: PBMCs. This TCR was recovered from a woman aged 40 to 50 with lung cancer. The chain has TRBV12-3 or TRBV12-4 and TRBJ1-1; D remains ambiguous. The CDR3 is CASSLQVTEAFF. The CDR3 bases are TGTGCCAGCAGTCTACAAGTAACTGAAGCTTTCTTT.